These 10 T cell receptor beta chains originate from one sample sequenced in a study of a mutant IDH1 vaccine in newly diagnosed glioma. Some clones are missing from TCRdb's copy, which holds only in-frame ones; the method was immunoSEQ multiplex PCR. This sample carries about 25,000 clones, around 79% of them seen once, and the ten largest clones take roughly a tenth. Specified time point: week 5, during vaccination. Each vaccine dose was 300 ug of mutant IDH1 20-mer peptide, with topical imiquimod. Their target antigens are unknown. This material consisted of PBMCs, taken from a glioma patient whose treatment included an IDH1 peptide vaccine. Every receptor here comes from a man aged 40-49 years with glioma.

This chain uses TRBV28 with TRBJ1-5; D call uncertain. V dropped 6 bases and J dropped 7 bases, with 13 bases sitting between them. The CDR3 totals 13 residues. The germline V gene has CDR1 MDHEN and CDR2 SYDVKM. In DNA, the CDR3 is TGTGCCAGCAGCTCCGTAGGGAAACAGCCCCAGCATTTT. Encoded protein: CASSSVGKQPQHF. Full variable domain (outside the CDR3, taken from reference TRBV28 and TRBJ1-5): DVKVTQSSRYLVKRTGEKVFLECVQDMDHENMFWYRQDPGLGLRLIYFSYDVKMKEKGDIPEGYSVSREKKERFSLILESASTNQTSMYLCASSSVGKQPQHFGDGTRLSIL.

This clone was observed a few times. This rearrangement joins TRBV18 to TRBJ2-1; D is unresolved. This CDR3 region has 11 residues. Trimming pared 4 bases from V and 10 bases from J, leaving 8 bases between. Germline V gene data show CDR1 as KGHSH and CDR2 as LQKENI. The CDR3, as DNA: TGTGCCAGCTCACTACTATCGGAGCAGTTCTTC. Its translation: CASSLLSEQFF.

CDR3: CASDTGQGAIDTQYF. The DNA for the CDR3 is TGTGCCAGTGATACCGGACAGGGGGCGATAGATACGCAGTATTTT. The rearrangement uses TRBV13 and TRBJ2-3; TRBD1 matches at 11 bases. CDR3 length: 15 amino acids. Looked up from germline, CDR1 is PRHDT and CDR2 is FYEKMQ (reference sequence). J was trimmed by 5 bases and V by 9 bases; bases with no gene match: 10.

The chain recombines TRBV7-6 with TRBJ1-2; tentatively, D is TRBD1 (5 bases). The CDR3 has 17 residues. In germline, CDR1 is SGHVS, CDR2 FNYEAQ. Deletions cut 4 bases from V and 7 bases from J, with 25 bases between. The CDR3: CASSSLGSLGVPSGYTF. The CDR3 nucleotides are TGTGCCAGCAGCTCCCTCGGGAGTTTGGGGGTCCCGTCTGGCTACACCTTC.

This clone is a singleton in its sample. The J gene is TRBJ2-7, the V gene TRBV5-1, with no clear D. Deletions cut 0 bases from V and 3 bases from J, with 10 bases between. Germline loops: CDR1 SGHRS, CDR2 YFSETQ. This CDR3 is built from 14 residues. The CDR3 DNA reads as TGCGCCAGCAGCTTGGGGCAGAGCATCTACGAGCAGTACTTC. It codes for CASSLGQSIYEQYF.

This chain connects TRBV11-2 to TRBJ2-1; D unclear. The V gene lost 5 bases and the J gene lost 8 bases, with 16 bases spanning the gap. Germline V lookup: CDR1 SGHAT, CDR2 FQNNGV. This CDR3 spans 14 amino acids. CDR3 DNA: TGTGCCAGCAGCCAAGCCCAGGTAGTGCATGAGCAGTTCTTC. This translates into CASSQAQVVHEQFF.

This sequence joins TRBV5-5 and TRBJ1-1; D perhaps matches TRBD1 (6 bases). Trimming removed 4 bases at V and 1 base at J, with 29 bases between. The CDR3 loop spans 20 amino acids. Germline-derived CDR1 and CDR2 are SGHKS and YYEKEE (reference sequence). The CDR3 DNA sequence: TGTGCCAGCAGCCCTGCGACCCGGGGGGGCGGCTACTTATCGAACACTGAAGCTTTCTTT. Residues: CASSPATRGGGYLSNTEAFF.

The chain employs TRBV5-6 and TRBJ1-2; D is possibly TRBD1 (5 bases). CDR3 length equals 16 residues. The germline CDR1 and CDR2 sequences are SGHDT and YYEEEE. The V end lost 0 bases, the J end lost 4 bases, and 16 bases lay between the germline ends. The DNA of the CDR3 is TGTGCCAGCAGCTTGGTTGCGGGACCCTCAGGCTATGGCTACACCTTC. It specifies CASSLVAGPSGYGYTF.

The chain combines TRBV9 with TRBJ1-1, with D uncertain. The germline CDR1 and CDR2 sequences are SGDLS and YYNGEE. V was shortened by 0 bases and J by 1 base, with 4 bases between the two germline ends. This CDR3 comprises 13 residues. The CDR3 region is CASSVDSNTEAFF. The CDR3 DNA reads TGTGCCAGCAGCGTAGATTCGAACACTGAAGCTTTCTTT.

V is TRBV9 and J is TRBJ2-7; D might be TRBD2 (5 bases). Trimming pared 4 bases from V and 4 bases from J, leaving 18 bases between. There are 15 residues in the CDR3. The germline V gene has CDR1 SGDLS and CDR2 YYNGEE. The CDR3 is CASSPTRGLVYEQYF. The CDR3 DNA sequence: TGTGCCAGCAGCCCAACGAGAGGGCTAGTATACGAGCAGTACTTC.